This TCR beta chain was captured in a study of CD8 T cells in ankylosing spondylitis. The study, taken as a whole, reports: Some motif variants had been reported before (in reactive arthritis synovial fluid and blood). Reportedly, matched ankylosing spondylitis synovial fluid was significantly enriched for disease-linked clones. About 8 highly homologous variants made up a TCR beta motif, and this motif appeared characteristic of ankylosing spondylitis blood. Disease-associated clones were CD8+ and fairly uncommon in peripheral blood.

From the 5' RACE reads, TCRdb called clonotypes with MiXCR, one entry per CDR3 protein. The sample includes some 840,000 distinct CDR3 sequences, about an eighth of them seen just once. Remarks on this clonotype: The antigen is unknown.

The CDR3 loop spans 15 amino acids. The V segment lost 2 bases and the J segment 3 bases; nucleotides outside the gene matches: 2. Germline V CDR1 and CDR2: DFQATT, SNEGSKA (reference sequence). The clonotype originates from a male donor with ankylosing spondylitis. Sequenced: blood, either unsorted or a sorted T cell fraction (not recorded which). The genes are TRBV20-1 and TRBJ2-7, with TRBD2 identical over 15 bases. This chain's CDR3 is CSARSGLAGGYEQYF. CDR3 DNA sequence: TGCAGTGCTAGATCGGGACTAGCGGGGGGCTACGAGCAGTACTTC.